Below are 20 T cell receptor beta chains sequenced from a single sample in a study of T cells in Graves' hyperthyroidism and ophthalmopathy. Template material for amplifying TCR beta CDR3 regions consisted of RNA transcripts. First-round RT-PCR targeting the TCR CDR3 was performed with the HTBI primer set. MiXCR, run by TCRdb on the multiplex PCR reads, gives a single entry per CDR3 protein. The repertoire holds roughly 660,000 distinct CDR3 sequences, with roughly 17% as singletons. The sequencing input was blood. The source is a man aged 50-60 years with Graves' hyperthyroidism.

The sample holds many counts of this clonotype. CDR3: CASRKESGGYTF. In DNA form, the CDR3 reads TGTGCCAGCAGGAAGGAATCCGGGGGCTACACCTTC. V usage is TRBV6-1 and J usage is TRBJ1-2, with D hard to call. Looked up from germline, CDR1 is MNHNS and CDR2 is SASEGT. V was clipped by 6 bases and J by 8 bases, with 13 bases between them. This CDR3 is built from 12 residues.

This clonotype was detected many times. The chain is built from TRBV14 and TRBJ1-1, with TRBD1 identical over 7 bases. CDR3 length equals 13 residues. CDR1 is SGHDN and CDR2 is FVKESK in the germline V gene. The V segment lost 6 bases and the J segment 5 bases; nucleotides outside the gene matches: 6. The CDR3 is CASRKQGRTEAFF. In DNA form, the CDR3 reads TGTGCCAGCAGAAAACAGGGGAGGACTGAAGCTTTCTTT.

V gene TRBV7-8 combines with J gene TRBJ2-1, with 8 positions matching TRBD2. CDR1 and CDR2 (germline): SGHVS, FQNEAQ. V gave up 5 bases and J gave up 4 bases; unmatched junction bases: 10. The CDR3 sequence is 16 residues long. The CDR3 loop reads CASSKTSGRLYNEQFF. The CDR3 bases are TGTGCCAGCAGCAAGACCAGCGGGAGACTATACAATGAGCAGTTCTTC.

The rearrangement links TRBV20-1 to TRBJ2-1; 10 bases map to TRBD2. V dropped 3 bases and J dropped 3; count of bases not matched to a gene: 8. The CDR3 is made up of 16 amino acids. Germline CDR1 and CDR2: DFQATT and SNEGSKA (reference sequence). The CDR3 nucleotides are TGCAGTGCTAGTTCACTAGCGGGAACCCTCTACAATGAGCAGTTCTTC. It codes for CSASSLAGTLYNEQFF.

Ten or more counts support this clonotype. The CDR3 loop is CASSLEGEQFF. Written as DNA, the CDR3 is TGTGCCAGCAGCTTAGAGGGTGAGCAGTTCTTC. V usage is TRBV7-2 and J usage is TRBJ2-1, with unresolved D. V lost 1 base and J lost 9, with 4 bases in between. The germline CDR1 and CDR2 sequences are SGHTA and FQGNSA. This CDR3 comprises 11 residues. The full variable domain, in which reference TRBV7-2 and TRBJ2-1 provide the parts outside the CDR3, is GAGVSQSPSNKVTEKGKDVELRCDPISGHTALYWYRQSLGQGLEFLIYFQGNSAPDKSGLPSDRFSAERTGGSVSTLTIQRTQQEDSAVYLCASSLEGEQFFGPGTRLTVL.

This clonotype has only a few counts. The chain is built from TRBV25-1 and TRBJ2-1; possible D gene TRBD2, 5 bases. CDR1 MGHDK and CDR2 SYGVNS come from the germline V gene. The V gene lost 5 bases and the J gene lost 14 bases, with 16 bases spanning the gap. The CDR3 totals 12 residues. Here the CDR3 DNA reads TGTGCCAGCAGTTCCTCAGGACTCGGGAAGTTCTTC. Its translation is CASSSSGLGKFF.

The chain joins TRBV13 to TRBJ2-7; 7 positions match TRBD2. Trimming at V came to 4 bases and at J to 5 bases, leaving 5 bases not matched to a gene. The CDR3 has 13 amino acids. Germline V gene sequence: CDR1 PRHDT, CDR2 FYEKMQ (reference sequence). The CDR3 protein is CASSSHLADEQYF. In DNA, the CDR3 is TGTGCCAGCAGCTCCCATCTAGCGGACGAGCAGTACTTC.

V and J are TRBV28 and TRBJ1-5; D unclear. Deletions cut 2 bases from V and 2 bases from J, with 10 bases between. Germline CDR1 is MDHEN and CDR2 is SYDVKM. CDR3 length: 15 amino acids. This chain's CDR3 is CASSLGFVGNQPQHF. The CDR3 nucleotides are TGTGCCAGCAGTTTAGGGTTTGTTGGCAATCAGCCCCAGCATTTT.

This clonotype was recorded many times. The V gene is TRBV11-2, the J gene TRBJ2-3, with D tentatively TRBD1 or TRBD2 (5 bases each). The ends were cut back, 5 bases at V and 0 bases at J, with 24 bases in the middle. This CDR3 has 19 amino acids. In germline, CDR1 is SGHAT, CDR2 FQNNGV. CDR3 DNA sequence: TGTGCCAGCAGCCACCGAGGGGAGCGGAGGATTCTTAGCACAGATACGCAGTATTTT. This encodes CASSHRGERRILSTDTQYF.

The chain recombines TRBV4-1 with TRBJ2-7; 12 bases fit TRBD2. The length of the CDR3 is 18 residues. Germline V gives CDR1 MGHRA, CDR2 YSYEKL. Trimming at V came to 0 bases and at J to 5 bases, leaving 11 bases not matched to a gene. CDR3 loop: CASSQEGLLTSGSHEQYF. CDR3 DNA: TGCGCCAGCAGCCAAGAAGGATTACTGACTAGCGGGAGCCACGAGCAGTACTTC.

At least ten counts were recorded for this clonotype. The chain couples TRBV18 to TRBJ2-5, with D uncertain. Germline V gene data show CDR1 as KGHSH and CDR2 as LQKENI. Deletions cut 3 bases from V and 5 bases from J, with 22 bases between. The CDR3 extends over 17 amino acids. Written as DNA, the CDR3 is TGTGCCAGCTCACCGATACAGCGAACCCAAGTTGAGGAGACCCAGTACTTC. Translated, it gives CASSPIQRTQVEETQYF.

The CDR3 region is CASLGESYEQYF. The CDR3 DNA follows: TGTGCCAGTTTAGGGGAGTCCTACGAGCAGTACTTC. V gene TRBV6-1 combines with J gene TRBJ2-7; D is tentatively TRBD1 or TRBD2 (5 bases each). The germline V and J ends were trimmed by 9 bases and 1 base, with 10 bases remaining between them. The CDR3 is 12 residues long. Germline lookup yields CDR1 MNHNS and CDR2 SASEGT.

A few counts support this clonotype. The chain links TRBV9 to TRBJ2-5, with D maybe TRBD1 (6 bases). CDR3 size: 16 residues. The V end was cut by 4 bases, the J end by 4 bases, with 20 bases between. Germline V gene sequence: CDR1 SGDLS, CDR2 YYNGEE. Written as DNA, the CDR3 is TGTGCCAGCAGCAACCCAACCAGGGGAATCTCAGAGACCCAGTACTTC. Translated: CASSNPTRGISETQYF.

This clonotype has a count of ten or more. J is TRBJ2-7 and V is TRBV28; tentatively, D is TRBD2 (5 bases). Trimming left V 3 bases short and J 7 bases short, with 16 bases between. Germline lookup yields CDR1 MDHEN and CDR2 SYDVKM. This CDR3 contains 14 residues. The CDR3 DNA follows: TGTGCCAGCAGTTTCGGGAACTCTATGGGTGAGCAGTACTTC. This encodes CASSFGNSMGEQYF.

Ten or more counts support this clonotype. This chain uses TRBV2 with TRBJ1-3; D ambiguous. Trimming took off 3 bases at V and 3 bases at J, with 9 bases between the two ends. Germline CDR1 and CDR2: SNHLY and FYNNEI. The CDR3 has 14 amino acids. In nucleotides, the CDR3 is TGTGCCAGCAGTGATATACGGCTTGGAAACACCATATATTTT. It yields the protein CASSDIRLGNTIYF.

This clonotype was recorded many times. The J gene is TRBJ1-5, the V gene TRBV28, with 12 bases fitting TRBD1. Looked up from germline, CDR1 is MDHEN and CDR2 is SYDVKM. The CDR3 spans 16 residues. With 5 bases clipped from V and 6 bases from J, the junction kept 8 bases outside the gene matches. The CDR3 loop reads CASSRGGQGARQPQHF. CDR3 in DNA: TGTGCCAGCAGTCGGGGGGGACAGGGGGCTCGTCAGCCCCAGCATTTT.

This chain uses TRBV7-3 with TRBJ2-5, with 9 positions matching TRBD1. V was clipped by 5 bases and J by 4 bases; unmatched bases: 8. The CDR3 is made up of 15 amino acids. CDR1 is SGHTA and CDR2 is FQGTGA in the germline V gene. CDR3 residues: CASSNRDRAAETQYF. The CDR3 nucleotides read TGTGCCAGCAGCAATAGGGACAGGGCGGCAGAGACCCAGTACTTC.

V and J are TRBV4-1 and TRBJ1-4; no firm D call. Deletions cut 4 bases from V and 8 bases from J, with 14 bases between. This CDR3 has 14 amino acids. Germline V gene lookup returns CDR1 MGHRA and CDR2 YSYEKL. CDR3 coding DNA: TGCGCCAGCAGCCGAGATCGGACGGACGAAAAACTGTTTTTT. Translating it yields CASSRDRTDEKLFF.

This clonotype has ten or more counts. The rearrangement uses TRBV12-3 or TRBV12-4 and TRBJ1-6, with 10 bases identical to TRBD1. The CDR3 has 16 amino acids. The V gene end was trimmed by 5 bases and the J gene end by 4 bases; junction bases not matched to a gene: 5. As DNA, the CDR3 is TGTGCCAGCAGTGGACAGGGGGATTTGTATAATTCACCCCTCCACTTT. It specifies CASSGQGDLYNSPLHF.

This clonotype was detected many times. J is TRBJ1-2 and V is TRBV2; D is perhaps TRBD1 (6 bases). Germline V gene sequence: CDR1 SNHLY, CDR2 FYNNEI. V lost 1 base to trimming and J lost 7 bases, with 16 bases between them. There are 15 residues in the CDR3. CDR3 sequence: CASSEVGGEVLGYTF. CDR3 in DNA: TGTGCCAGCAGTGAAGTTGGGGGCGAGGTCCTTGGCTACACCTTC.